The 30 T cell receptor beta chains below come from one sample, sequenced in a study of OX40 agonist ivuxolimab in advanced cancers. Data came from immunoSEQ multiplex PCR; TCRdb stores just in-frame clones and leaves some out. The sample holds around 30,000 clones, 60% to 75% seen once. The input for sequencing was CD4+ or CD8+ T cells sorted from blood, taken in a trial of the OX40 agonist ivuxolimab. These receptors were obtained from an adult with an advanced solid tumor such as melanoma, head and neck, liver or kidney cancer.

The chain links TRBV7-9 to TRBJ2-2; D not resolved. Deletions cut 3 bases from V and 4 bases from J, with 9 bases between. The length of the CDR3 is 14 residues. Per germline, CDR1 SEHNR and CDR2 FQNEAQ (reference sequence). For the CDR3, the DNA is TGTGCCAGCAGCTTCAACCCTATCACCGGGGAGCTGTTTTTT. It encodes CASSFNPITGELFF. Looking up the rest from reference TRBV7-9 and TRBJ2-2 gives the full variable domain: DTGVSQNPRHKITKRGQNVTFRCDPISEHNRLYWYRQTLGQGPEFLTYFQNEAQLEKSRLLSDRFSAERPKGSFSTLEIQRTEQGDSAMYLCASSFNPITGELFFGEGSRLTVL.

The chain combines TRBV4-2 with TRBJ2-7; 9 positions agree with TRBD1. The CDR3 length is 15 residues. Germline CDR1 is LGHNA and CDR2 is YNFKEQ. The junction had 6 bases not matched to a gene; V was cut back by 3 bases and J by 3 bases. CDR3 region: CASSHEQGALYEQYF. CDR3 nucleotide sequence: TGTGCCAGCAGCCATGAACAGGGGGCTCTCTACGAGCAGTACTTC.

As for this clone: Its ends do not fully match the called genes, so a read error is possible. The chain uses TRBV5-1 and TRBJ2-3; 7 nucleotides line up with TRBD1. This CDR3 region has 14 residues. Germline CDR1 reads SGHRS; CDR2 reads YFSETQ. This CDR3 is CASSLASGTDMQYF. CDR3 in DNA: TGCGCCAGCAGCTTGGCCTCAGGGACAGATATGCAGTATTTT.

The V gene is TRBV4-1, the J gene TRBJ2-5; 7 bases align to TRBD2. CDR1 is MGHRA, CDR2 YSYEKL, per germline. There are 13 residues in the CDR3. With V trimmed by 4 bases and J by 3 bases, 2 bases remained unmatched. This CDR3 reads CASSRLAEETQYF. In DNA, the CDR3 is TGCGCCAGCAGCCGACTAGCCGAAGAGACCCAGTACTTC.

V and J are TRBV30 and TRBJ1-3; tentative D call: TRBD1 (5 bases). Germline V gene data show CDR1 as GTSNPN and CDR2 as SVGIG (reference sequence). This CDR3 comprises 12 residues. The germline V and J ends were trimmed by 1 base and 7 bases, with 8 bases remaining between them. In nucleotides, the CDR3 is TGTGCCTGGAGTGCTTCAGGGAACACCATATATTTT. Translating gives CAWSASGNTIYF.

This chain joins TRBV11-2 and TRBJ1-2, with D uncertain. V lost 5 bases and J 4 bases, leaving 17 bases between the germline ends. Germline loops: CDR1 SGHAT, CDR2 FQNNGV. The CDR3 has 15 residues. CDR3 nucleotides: TGTGCCAGCAGCCCAGTAGGGCAGGCGGGCTATGGCTACACCTTC. Its protein product is CASSPVGQAGYGYTF.

This clone showed up just a few times. The chain employs TRBV4-1 and TRBJ2-3, with 8 bases matching TRBD2. This CDR3 has 15 amino acids. Germline-derived CDR1 and CDR2 are MGHRA and YSYEKL. V shed 1 base and J 3 bases; nucleotides not matched to a gene: 3. CDR3 nucleotides: TGCGCCAGCAGCCAAGGCGGGGGGAGAACAGATACGCAGTATTTT. This translates into CASSQGGGRTDTQYF.

V gene TRBV19 combines with J gene TRBJ1-5; a possible D gene is TRBD1 (6 bases). Germline lookup yields CDR1 LNHDA and CDR2 SQIVND (reference sequence). The CDR3 sequence is 15 residues long. The V end was cut by 6 bases, the J end by 4 bases, with 16 bases between. CDR3 loop: CASSIRLQGNQPQHF. Here the CDR3 DNA reads TGTGCCAGTAGCATCCGGCTACAGGGTAATCAGCCCCAGCATTTT.

The genes are TRBV20-1 and TRBJ1-2; D is undetermined. In germline, CDR1 is DFQATT, CDR2 SNEGSKA (reference sequence). V lost 6 bases and J 0 bases, leaving 5 bases between the germline ends. This CDR3 has 11 amino acids. The CDR3 nucleotides are TGCAGTGCAGTTGCTAACTATGGCTACACCTTC. This sequence encodes CSAVANYGYTF.

The chain combines TRBV10-3 with TRBJ2-5, with 8 bases lining up with TRBD1. The junction had 9 bases not matched to a gene; V was cut back by 7 bases and J by 5 bases. CDR3 length: 14 amino acids. Germline CDR1 and CDR2: ENHRY and SYGVKD. CDR3 loop: CAIKLGTGDETQYF. The CDR3 DNA reads as TGTGCCATCAAATTGGGGACAGGTGACGAGACCCAGTACTTC.

The J gene is TRBJ2-5, the V gene TRBV5-6, with D possibly matching TRBD1 (6 bases). V gave up 3 bases and J gave up 4 bases, with 10 bases separating them. CDR3 length: 13 amino acids. Germline-derived CDR1 and CDR2 are SGHDT and YYEEEE. The chain's CDR3 is CASSSGQRETQYF. CDR3 DNA sequence: TGTGCCAGCAGCTCCGGACAGAGAGAGACCCAGTACTTC. Complete variable domain (other parts from reference TRBV5-6 and TRBJ2-5): DAGVTQSPTHLIKTRGQQVTLRCSPKSGHDTVSWYQQALGQGPQFIFQYYEEEERQRGNFPDRFSGHQFPNYSSELNVNALLLGDSALYLCASSSGQRETQYFGPGTRLLVL.

The chain uses TRBV5-5 and TRBJ2-1; no definite D call. Deletions cut 5 bases from V and 9 bases from J, with 15 bases between. CDR3 size: 13 residues. CDR1 and CDR2 (germline): SGHKS, YYEKEE (reference sequence). The CDR3 spells CASSRPGEIEQFF. CDR3 nucleotides: TGTGCCAGCAGTCGTCCTGGTGAGATTGAGCAGTTCTTC. Variable domain in full (rest from reference TRBV5-5 and TRBJ2-1): DAGVTQSPTHLIKTRGQQVTLRCSPISGHKSVSWYQQVLGQGPQFIFQYYEKEERGRGNFPDRFSARQFPNYSSELNVNALLLGDSALYLCASSRPGEIEQFFGPGTRLTVL.

The rearrangement uses TRBV7-2 and TRBJ2-5; tentatively, D is TRBD1 (6 bases). Trimming shortened V by 5 bases and J by 1 base, and 14 bases separated the two germline ends. CDR3 length equals 15 residues. Germline assignment: CDR1 SGHTA and CDR2 FQGNSA. The CDR3 protein is CASSPQGRFQETQYF. The CDR3 region has the DNA TGTGCCAGCAGCCCACAGGGACGGTTCCAAGAGACCCAGTACTTC.

This sequence joins TRBV6-4 and TRBJ2-7; no clear D. The CDR3 covers 14 residues. Per the germline V gene, CDR1 is MRHNA and CDR2 is SNTAGT. V lost 1 base, J lost 2 bases, and 9 bases lay in between. For the CDR3, the DNA is TGTGCCAGCAGTGACTTCAGACACCCCTACGAGCAGTACGTC. Translated: CASSDFRHPYEQYV.

The chain uses TRBV27 and TRBJ1-1, with D perhaps TRBD1 (5 bases). Germline V gene lookup returns CDR1 MNHEY and CDR2 SMNVEV (reference sequence). V was trimmed by 3 bases and J by 7 bases, leaving 12 bases between them. The CDR3 spans 13 residues. CDR3 protein: CASSLSRGGEAFF. The CDR3 region has the DNA TGTGCCAGCAGTTTGTCCCGGGGGGGTGAAGCTTTCTTT.

As for this clone: This CDR3 is also generated by other DNA sequences in the sample. The chain carries TRBV5-1 and TRBJ1-6; TRBD1 aligns across 9 bases. The V gene end was trimmed by 0 bases and the J gene end by 7 bases; junction bases not matched to a gene: 5. Germline CDR1 reads SGHRS; CDR2 reads YFSETQ. The CDR3 sequence is 16 residues long. CDR3 sequence: CASSLGQGVSNSPLHF. The CDR3 nucleotides read TGCGCCAGCAGCTTGGGACAGGGGGTGTCCAATTCACCCCTCCACTTT. Filled out from reference TRBV5-1 and TRBJ1-6, the complete variable domain reads KAGVTQTPRYLIKTRGQQVTLSCSPISGHRSVSWYQQTPGQGLQFLFEYFSETQRNKGNFPGRFSGRQFSNSRSEMNVSTLELGDSALYLCASSLGQGVSNSPLHFGNGTRLTVT.

The V gene is TRBV5-4, the J gene TRBJ2-1; 7 bases fit TRBD1. The CDR3 is made up of 16 amino acids. With 0 bases clipped from V and 5 bases from J, the junction kept 8 bases outside the gene matches. Germline V gene lookup returns CDR1 SGHNT and CDR2 YYREEE (reference sequence). The CDR3 sequence is CASSLVGTGVNNEQFF. DNA of the CDR3: TGTGCCAGCAGCTTGGTAGGAACAGGGGTAAACAATGAGCAGTTCTTC.

V is TRBV29-1 and J is TRBJ2-1, with TRBD1 matching 9 bases. V lost 7 bases, J lost 4 bases, and 17 bases stayed unmatched. This CDR3 comprises 17 residues. Germline loops: CDR1 SQVTM, CDR2 ANQGSEA. The CDR3 bases are TGCAGCGCTGGGGGTATGACAGGGGGTCACCTTTACAATGAGCAGTTCTTC. Its translation: CSAGGMTGGHLYNEQFF.

This clone was recorded once. The rearrangement links TRBV11-2 to TRBJ1-2, with 7 nucleotides matching TRBD1. The germline CDR1 and CDR2 sequences are SGHAT and FQNNGV. The CDR3 runs 15 residues. Trimming took 5 bases from V and 8 from J; bases not matched to a gene: 14. CDR3 in DNA: TGTGCCAGCAGCCCAATGACGACAGGGCGTGAGGGCTACACCTTC. Residues: CASSPMTTGREGYTF.

This clone was seen once. The V call is TRBV27, the J call TRBJ1-2; D is undetermined. From germline, CDR1 is MNHEY and CDR2 SMNVEV (reference sequence). The V end lost 2 bases, the J end lost 0 bases, and 10 bases lay between the germline ends. CDR3 length: 15 residues. Here the CDR3 reads CASSLVAESNYGYTF. In nucleotides, the CDR3 is TGTGCCAGCAGTTTAGTAGCAGAATCTAACTATGGCTACACCTTC.

The chain uses TRBV6-1 and TRBJ2-5; D is uncertain. Gene TRBJ2-7 matches the end of the DNA better, so the J call may be wrong. CDR1 is MNHNS and CDR2 is SASEGT in the germline V gene. This CDR3 has 13 residues. The CDR3 loop is CATATFGYYEQYF. The CDR3 nucleotides read TGTGCCACAGCCACGTTTGGTTACTACGAGCAGTACTTC.

J is TRBJ1-4 and V is TRBV7-6; D unclear. CDR1 and CDR2 from the germline V gene are SGHVS and FNYEAQ. The CDR3 has 13 amino acids. V gave up 1 base and J gave up 5 bases, with 5 bases separating them. The CDR3 loop reads CASSLDGNEKLFF. Written as DNA, the CDR3 is TGTGCCAGCAGCTTAGACGGGAATGAAAAACTGTTTTTT.

The rearrangement joins TRBV11-3 to TRBJ2-5; D gene uncertain. V was cut by 4 bases and J by 11 bases, with 14 bases left in between. The CDR3 covers 12 residues. Germline loops: CDR1 SGHNT, CDR2 YENEEA. The CDR3 sequence: CASSSGGAGQYF. CDR3 sequence (DNA): TGTGCCAGCAGCTCGGGTGGAGCCGGGCAGTACTTC.

This rearrangement joins TRBV4-1 to TRBJ1-3; no reliable D call. Per the germline V gene, CDR1 is MGHRA and CDR2 is YSYEKL. There are 16 residues in the CDR3. The V gene lost 0 bases and the J gene lost 2 bases, with 11 bases spanning the gap. The DNA of the CDR3 is TGCGCCAGCAGCCAAGATCGGCTGGGCACTGGAAACACCATATATTTT. Its translation is CASSQDRLGTGNTIYF.

The CDR3 DNA reads as TGTGCCAGCGCCTTACAGGGGGGAGGCAATCAGCCCCAGCATTTT. Protein product: CASALQGGGNQPQHF. This chain uses TRBV6-1 with TRBJ1-5, with 8 nucleotides matching TRBD1. Trimming at V came to 8 bases and at J to 2 bases, leaving 8 bases not matched to a gene. This CDR3 spans 15 amino acids. Germline V gene data show CDR1 as MNHNS and CDR2 as SASEGT.

The chain joins TRBV5-1 to TRBJ1-2; 8 bases line up with TRBD1. CDR1 is SGHRS, CDR2 YFSETQ, per germline. V was clipped by 0 bases and J by 4 bases; unmatched bases: 2. The CDR3 covers 14 residues. CDR3 sequence reads: CASSLARGPYGYTF. The CDR3 coding sequence is TGCGCCAGCAGCTTGGCCAGGGGGCCCTATGGCTACACCTTC.

CDR3 DNA: TGTGCCAGCAGGGATTTGGACGTCAACTCTGGAAACACCATATATTTT. It is translated as CASRDLDVNSGNTIYF. This sequence joins TRBV2 and TRBJ1-3; D ambiguous. The germline gives CDR1 SNHLY, CDR2 FYNNEI. The CDR3 runs to 16 residues. V was shortened by 6 bases and J by 0 bases, with 15 bases between the two germline ends.

This CDR3 reads CASSLIRADTQYF. DNA of the CDR3: TGTGCCAGCAGCTTAATTAGGGCAGATACGCAGTATTTT. The chain has TRBV7-2 and TRBJ2-3; D gene unclear. The CDR3 has 13 amino acids. V lost 2 bases and J 4 bases, leaving 7 bases between the germline ends. The germline V gene has CDR1 SGHTA and CDR2 FQGNSA.

This clone showed up just once. The chain links TRBV2 to TRBJ2-1; TRBD2 matches at 13 bases. The V gene end was trimmed by 6 bases and the J gene end by 9 bases; junction bases not matched to a gene: 8. The CDR3 runs 15 residues. CDR1 is SNHLY, CDR2 FYNNEI, per germline. The CDR3 sequence: CASRSTSGGAVEQFF. CDR3 in DNA: TGTGCCAGCAGAAGCACTAGCGGGGGGGCCGTTGAGCAGTTCTTC.

The chain joins TRBV14 to TRBJ2-5, with 15 bases matching TRBD2. V dropped 3 bases and J dropped 5; count of bases not matched to a gene: 13. Looked up from germline, CDR1 is SGHDN and CDR2 is FVKESK. The CDR3 covers 19 residues. CDR3 nucleotide sequence: TGTGCCAGCAGCCAGCCACCGGGACTAGCGGGGGGCCACTTGGAGACCCAGTACTTC. Residues: CASSQPPGLAGGHLETQYF. The whole variable domain, filled in from reference TRBV14 and TRBJ2-5, reads EAGVTQFPSHSVIEKGQTVTLRCDPISGHDNLYWYRRVMGKEIKFLLHFVKESKQDESGMPNNRFLAERTGGTYSTLKVQPAELEDSGVYFCASSQPPGLAGGHLETQYFGPGTRLLVL.